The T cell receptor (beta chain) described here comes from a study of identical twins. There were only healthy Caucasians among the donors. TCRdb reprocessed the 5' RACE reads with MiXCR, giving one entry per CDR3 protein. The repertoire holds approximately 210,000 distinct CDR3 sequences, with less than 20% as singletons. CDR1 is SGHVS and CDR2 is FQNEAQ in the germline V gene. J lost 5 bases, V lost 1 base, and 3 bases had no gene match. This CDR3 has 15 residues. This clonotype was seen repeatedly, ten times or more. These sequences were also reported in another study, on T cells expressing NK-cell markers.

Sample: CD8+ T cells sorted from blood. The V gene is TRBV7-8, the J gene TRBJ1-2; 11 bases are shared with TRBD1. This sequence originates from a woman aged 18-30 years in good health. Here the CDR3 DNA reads TGTGCCAGCAGCTTAGGGACAGGGGGCGCGTATGGCTACACCTTC. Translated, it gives CASSLGTGGAYGYTF.